This TCR beta chain was profiled in a study of cytomegalovirus exposure and HLA in healthy donors. The PCR employed 60 Vbeta primers together with 13 Jbeta primers. This table comes from immunoSEQ multiplex PCR, and its TCRdb copy is limited to in-frame clones, with some not included. The sample has some 42,000 clones; 50% to 55% are singletons. This CDR3 is 14 amino acids long. The germline V gene has CDR1 SGHTA and CDR2 FQGTGA. With 5 bases removed from V and 7 bases from J, the gap between germline ends came to 14 bases. The chain uses TRBV7-3 and TRBJ2-2, with D unclear. Material for sequencing was PBMCs. This TCR came from a human donor in good health. CDR3 sequence: CASSTGARGGELFF. DNA for the CDR3: TGTGCCAGCAGCACCGGAGCTCGAGGCGGGGAGCTGTTTTTT.